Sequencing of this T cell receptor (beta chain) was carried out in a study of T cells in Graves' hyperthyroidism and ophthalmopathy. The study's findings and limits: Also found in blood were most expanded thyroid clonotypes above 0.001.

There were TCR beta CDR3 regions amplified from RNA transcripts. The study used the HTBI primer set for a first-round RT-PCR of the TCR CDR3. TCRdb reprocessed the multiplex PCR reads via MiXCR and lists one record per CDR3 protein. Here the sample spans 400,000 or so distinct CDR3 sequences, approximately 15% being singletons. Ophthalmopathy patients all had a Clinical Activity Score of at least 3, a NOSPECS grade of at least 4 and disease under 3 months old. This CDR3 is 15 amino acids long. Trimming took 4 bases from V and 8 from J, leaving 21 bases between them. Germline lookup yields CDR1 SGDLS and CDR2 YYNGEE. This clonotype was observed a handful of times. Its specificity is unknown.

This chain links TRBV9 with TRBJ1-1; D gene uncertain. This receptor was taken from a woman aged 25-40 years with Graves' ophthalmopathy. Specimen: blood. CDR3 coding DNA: TGTGCCAGCAGCCCAGATATGGTGGGGAATAGGGAAGCTTTCTTT. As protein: CASSPDMVGNREAFF.